These 16 T cell receptor beta chains were sequenced from one sample in a study of CD8+ T cells in alopecia areata. Investigators isolated RNA and reverse transcribed it into cDNA to act as the sequencing template. The table came from immunoSEQ multiplex PCR; TCRdb's copy has only in-frame clones and leaves some out. The table has tens of thousands of clones, around 44% seen once. Material for sequencing was NKG2D-low CD8+ T cells sorted from blood. The source of these receptors is a human donor with alopecia areata.

The V gene is TRBV4-1, the J gene TRBJ2-2, with 9 bases that match TRBD2. The CDR3 is 17 amino acids. The germline V gene encodes CDR1 MGHRA and CDR2 YSYEKL. The junction had 13 bases not matched to a gene; V was cut back by 4 bases and J by 7 bases. The CDR3 sequence is CASSLMGSGSVGGELFF. CDR3 nucleotide sequence: TGCGCCAGCAGCCTCATGGGTAGCGGGAGTGTTGGCGGGGAGCTGTTTTTT.

This clone was seen only a few times. The V gene is TRBV11-2, the J gene TRBJ2-5; a weak D match, TRBD2 (6 bases). V shed 5 bases and J shed 5 bases, with 21 bases lying between them. Germline V gene lookup returns CDR1 SGHAT and CDR2 FQNNGV. The length of the CDR3 is 16 residues. The CDR3 sequence: CASSPGGREGAETQYF. The DNA for the CDR3 is TGTGCCAGCAGCCCAGGCGGGCGGGAAGGCGCGGAGACCCAGTACTTC.

V and J are TRBV20-1 and TRBJ1-1, with D unclear. The length of the CDR3 is 10 residues. Deletions cut 6 bases from V and 6 bases from J, with 8 bases between. CDR1 is DFQATT, CDR2 SNEGSKA, per germline (reference sequence). The CDR3 sequence is CSATLPEAFF. CDR3 in DNA: TGCAGTGCCACATTGCCTGAAGCTTTCTTT.

V and J are TRBV7-9 and TRBJ2-7, with a tentative D call TRBD1 (5 bases). Germline-derived CDR1 and CDR2 are SEHNR and FQNEAQ (reference sequence). V shed 4 bases and J shed 6 bases, with 10 bases lying between them. This CDR3 is 12 amino acids long. CDR3 sequence (DNA): TGTGCCAGCAGCTCTAGGGGCGGCGAGCAGTACTTC. Residues: CASSSRGGEQYF.

The rearrangement links TRBV5-1 to TRBJ1-1; 10 positions match TRBD1. The CDR3 extends over 13 amino acids. Germline V lookup: CDR1 SGHRS, CDR2 YFSETQ. With V trimmed by 7 bases and J by 3 bases, 3 bases remained unmatched. CDR3 residues: CASRGTGDTEAFF. CDR3 bases: TGCGCCAGCCGAGGGACAGGGGACACTGAAGCTTTCTTT. The full variable domain, with the rest looked up from reference TRBV5-1 and TRBJ1-1, is KAGVTQTPRYLIKTRGQQVTLSCSPISGHRSVSWYQQTPGQGLQFLFEYFSETQRNKGNFPGRFSGRQFSNSRSEMNVSTLELGDSALYLCASRGTGDTEAFFGQGTRLTVV.

The chain employs TRBV4-3 and TRBJ2-7; possibly TRBD1 or TRBD2 for D (6 bases each). The germline V and J ends were trimmed by 4 bases and 6 bases, with 13 bases remaining between them. Germline V gene sequence: CDR1 LGHNA, CDR2 YSLEER. This CDR3 is built from 13 residues. CDR3 amino acids: CASSLGGRAEQYF. The CDR3 DNA reads TGCGCCAGCAGCCTAGGGGGGCGGGCCGAGCAGTACTTC.

The chain has TRBV7-9 and TRBJ2-7; D is unresolved. Germline CDR1 is SEHNR and CDR2 is FQNEAQ (reference sequence). This CDR3 region has 12 residues. Trimming stripped 1 base from V and 5 bases from J, with 6 bases between. This chain's CDR3 is CASSLGSHEQYF. The CDR3, as DNA: TGTGCCAGCAGCTTAGGGTCCCACGAGCAGTACTTC.

V is TRBV7-9 and J is TRBJ2-7, with no clear D. Germline CDR1 SEHNR, CDR2 FQNEAQ (reference sequence). V was trimmed by 1 base and J by 1 base, leaving 8 bases between them. CDR3 length: 14 residues. Here the CDR3 reads CASSLVGNSYEQYF. The CDR3 nucleotides are TGTGCCAGCAGCTTAGTGGGCAATTCCTACGAGCAGTACTTC. Looking up the rest from reference TRBV7-9 and TRBJ2-7 gives the full variable domain: DTGVSQNPRHKITKRGQNVTFRCDPISEHNRLYWYRQTLGQGPEFLTYFQNEAQLEKSRLLSDRFSAERPKGSFSTLEIQRTEQGDSAMYLCASSLVGNSYEQYFGPGTRLTVT.

This chain links TRBV7-2 with TRBJ1-2, with unresolved D. This CDR3 region has 15 residues. Per the germline V gene, CDR1 is SGHTA and CDR2 is FQGNSA. V gave up 0 bases and J gave up 3 bases, with 11 bases separating them. CDR3 nucleotides: TGTGCCAGCAGCTTAGCGATTCGGGGTGACTATGGCTACACCTTC. Its protein product is CASSLAIRGDYGYTF.

This chain uses TRBV4-3 with TRBJ2-7; 11 nucleotides line up with TRBD2. The CDR3 sequence is 15 residues long. The trim removed 1 base at V and 2 bases at J, leaving 1 base unmatched. Germline V gives CDR1 LGHNA, CDR2 YSLEER. The CDR3 protein is CASSQGLAGPYEQYF. CDR3 in DNA: TGCGCCAGCAGCCAAGGACTAGCGGGGCCCTACGAGCAGTACTTC.

This clone has just a few counts. The chain links TRBV29-1 to TRBJ2-5, with D possibly matching TRBD1 (6 bases). The DNA end favors TRBJ2-7, so the J call may be wrong. Germline CDR1 reads SQVTM; CDR2 reads ANQGSEA. This CDR3 contains 15 residues. The DNA of the CDR3 is TGCAGCGTTGAAGATTGGGGGACAATCTCCTACGAGCAGTACTTC. Translation gives CSVEDWGTISYEQYF.

The chain recombines TRBV6-4 with TRBJ2-3, with D perhaps matching TRBD2 (6 bases). This CDR3 is built from 12 residues. V was cut by 6 bases and J by 5 bases, with 9 bases left in between. Germline values: CDR1 MRHNA, CDR2 SNTAGT. The CDR3 spells CASSPGGDTQYF. Written as DNA, the CDR3 is TGTGCCAGCAGCCCCGGGGGAGATACGCAGTATTTT.

CDR3 amino acids: CSVAIRTGNYGYTF. Here the CDR3 DNA reads TGCAGCGTCGCCATACGGACAGGCAACTATGGCTACACCTTC. The V gene is TRBV29-1, the J gene TRBJ1-2; TRBD1 aligns across 7 bases. CDR1 and CDR2 from the germline V gene are SQVTM and ANQGSEA. The J segment lost 2 bases and the V segment lost 6 bases, leaving 9 bases of the junction unmatched. CDR3 length equals 14 residues.

This rearrangement joins TRBV7-3 to TRBJ2-1, with 8 bases matching TRBD2. Germline trimming cut 5 bases from V and 6 bases from J; bases unmatched to any gene: 3. CDR1 is SGHTA and CDR2 is FQGTGA in the germline V gene. CDR3 length equals 13 residues. The CDR3 DNA is TGTGCCAGCAGCAGGGCGGGAGGCAATGAGCAGTTCTTC. It is translated as CASSRAGGNEQFF.

This clone was detected once. The chain recombines TRBV27 with TRBJ1-2; TRBD1 might be the D (6 bases). V was trimmed by 6 bases and J by 6 bases, leaving 14 bases between them. CDR3 length: 13 amino acids. In germline, CDR1 is MNHEY, CDR2 SMNVEV (reference sequence). In DNA, the CDR3 is TGTGCCAGCAGGGACAGATTCGTAGATGGCTACACCTTC. Amino acid sequence: CASRDRFVDGYTF.

V and J are TRBV9 and TRBJ2-5; 11 bases match TRBD2. Per germline, CDR1 SGDLS and CDR2 YYNGEE. The CDR3 totals 19 residues. V gave up 3 bases and J gave up 4 bases; unmatched junction bases: 17. The CDR3 protein is CASSASLAGGTTSPETQYF. CDR3 bases: TGTGCCAGCAGCGCATCTCTAGCGGGGGGAACTACTAGCCCAGAGACCCAGTACTTC.